These 12 T cell receptor beta chains share one sample of origin, sequenced in a study of blood T cell repertoires in COVID-19. The repertoire was sequenced with immunoSEQ multiplex PCR; TCRdb's copy has only in-frame clones and lacks some. The data show roughly 220,000 clones, 80% to 85% seen once. The sample comprised peripheral blood. The receptors derive from a woman aged 30 to 39 who had recovered from COVID-19.

This clone has a handful of counts. This sequence joins TRBV11-2 and TRBJ1-5; a weak D match, TRBD1 (6 bases). CDR1 and CDR2 from the germline V gene are SGHAT and FQNNGV. Trimming took off 5 bases at V and 8 bases at J, with 13 bases between the two ends. The CDR3 is 13 residues long. The CDR3 protein is CASSPQGREPQHF. DNA of the CDR3: TGTGCCAGCAGCCCTCAGGGGCGGGAGCCCCAGCATTTT. Supplemented by reference TRBV11-2 and TRBJ1-5, the full variable domain reads EAGVAQSPRYKIIEKRQSVAFWCNPISGHATLYWYQQILGQGPKLLIQFQNNGVVDDSQLPKDRFSAERLKGVDSTLKIQPAKLEDSAVYLCASSPQGREPQHFGDGTRLSIL.

The rearrangement uses TRBV6-2 or TRBV6-3 and TRBJ2-3; D may be TRBD2 (6 bases). CDR3 length: 18 amino acids. Germline loops: CDR1 MNHEY, CDR2 SVGEGT. V was pared by 5 bases and J by 0 bases, with 21 bases between. CDR3: CASSPRDLTALSTDTQYF. CDR3 coding DNA: TGTGCCAGCAGTCCCCGGGACTTGACCGCCCTTAGCACAGATACGCAGTATTTT.

The gene calls are TRBV27 and TRBJ2-3; TRBD2 agrees at 7 bases. The CDR3 runs 16 residues. CDR1 is MNHEY and CDR2 is SMNVEV in the germline V gene (reference sequence). The J segment lost 7 bases and the V segment lost 0 bases, leaving 10 bases of the junction unmatched. This CDR3 is CASSLSRGRAENTQYF. In DNA, the CDR3 is TGTGCCAGCAGTTTATCGCGAGGGAGGGCCGAAAATACGCAGTATTTT.

The rearrangement links TRBV19 to TRBJ2-1; D is unresolved. V shed 4 bases and J shed 1 base, with 8 bases lying between them. Germline V gene data show CDR1 as LNHDA and CDR2 as SQIVND (reference sequence). The CDR3 spans 14 residues. The CDR3 DNA follows: TGTGCCAGTAGTAGGGCTAATTCCTACAATGAGCAGTTCTTC. This gives the protein CASSRANSYNEQFF. The whole variable domain, filled in from reference TRBV19 and TRBJ2-1, reads DGGITQSPKYLFRKEGQNVTLSCEQNLNHDAMYWYRQDPGQGLRLIYYSQIVNDFQKGDIAEGYSVSREKKESFPLTVTSAQKNPTAFYLCASSRANSYNEQFFGPGTRLTVL.

The rearrangement joins TRBV4-1 to TRBJ2-3; the D is unclear. This CDR3 has 13 residues. Germline-derived CDR1 and CDR2 are MGHRA and YSYEKL. V lost 3 bases, J lost 5 bases, and 9 bases lay in between. This CDR3 reads CASSQSLEDTQYF. DNA of the CDR3: TGCGCCAGCAGCCAGTCTCTAGAAGATACGCAGTATTTT.

The chain uses TRBV24-1 and TRBJ2-7; 12 bases agree with TRBD2. J was trimmed by 4 bases and V by 3 bases; bases with no gene match: 6. The length of the CDR3 is 16 residues. Germline CDR1 and CDR2: KGHDR and SFDVKD. CDR3 residues: CATSDPTSGRTYEQYF. The CDR3 region has the DNA TGTGCCACCAGTGATCCCACTAGCGGGAGGACATACGAGCAGTACTTC.

The chain carries TRBV4-1 and TRBJ1-2, with TRBD1 matching over 8 bases. Germline loops: CDR1 MGHRA, CDR2 YSYEKL. The junction had 12 bases not matched to a gene; V was cut back by 6 bases and J by 0 bases. This CDR3 comprises 17 residues. The CDR3 DNA follows: TGCGCCAGCAGGGGGGCCCAGGGGGCGCTTACTAACTATGGCTACACCTTC. Translated, it gives CASRGAQGALTNYGYTF.

This chain connects TRBV6-4 to TRBJ2-2, with a weak D call TRBD2 (5 bases). V lost 5 bases and J 1 base, leaving 5 bases between the germline ends. The CDR3 runs to 13 residues. The germline CDR1 and CDR2 sequences are MRHNA and SNTAGT. The CDR3 DNA reads TGTGCCAGCAGTAGCGGGAACACCGGGGAGCTGTTTTTT. Its translation: CASSSGNTGELFF.

This rearrangement joins TRBV7-3 to TRBJ2-2; 7 nucleotides match TRBD1. With 0 bases clipped from V and 6 bases from J, the junction kept 4 bases outside the gene matches. CDR1 is SGHTA, CDR2 FQGTGA, per germline. The length of the CDR3 is 15 residues. The CDR3 nucleotides read TGTGCCAGCAGCTTAACAGGGGGCGAGTCCGGGGAGCTGTTTTTT. This gives the protein CASSLTGGESGELFF.

This clone was seen at least ten times. The genes are TRBV19 and TRBJ2-7; weak D call: TRBD1 (6 bases). The V end lost 2 bases, the J end lost 2 bases, and 10 bases lay between the germline ends. The CDR3 has 14 residues. CDR1 is LNHDA, CDR2 SQIVND, per germline (reference sequence). The CDR3 nucleotides are TGTGCCAGTAGTATATCAGGGGCCGCCTACGAGCAGTACTTC. Protein product: CASSISGAAYEQYF. Looking up the rest from reference TRBV19 and TRBJ2-7 gives the full variable domain: DGGITQSPKYLFRKEGQNVTLSCEQNLNHDAMYWYRQDPGQGLRLIYYSQIVNDFQKGDIAEGYSVSREKKESFPLTVTSAQKNPTAFYLCASSISGAAYEQYFGPGTRLTVT.

The V gene is TRBV13, the J gene TRBJ1-5; D is ambiguous. V lost 4 bases to trimming and J lost 5 bases, with 12 bases between them. The CDR3 is 14 amino acids. CDR1 is PRHDT, CDR2 FYEKMQ, per germline (reference sequence). As DNA, the CDR3 is TGTGCCAGCAGCTCCAGAGGCCTTGATCAGCCCCAGCATTTT. Translating it yields CASSSRGLDQPQHF. Complete variable domain (other parts from reference TRBV13 and TRBJ1-5): AAGVIQSPRHLIKEKRETATLKCYPIPRHDTVYWYQQGPGQDPQFLISFYEKMQSDKGSIPDRFSAQQFSDYHSELNMSSLELGDSALYFCASSSRGLDQPQHFGDGTRLSIL.

This clone turned up a few times. The J gene is TRBJ2-2, the V gene TRBV6-4; TRBD1 might be the D (5 bases). Trimming stripped 0 bases from V and 5 bases from J, with 10 bases between. Per the germline V gene, CDR1 is MRHNA and CDR2 is SNTAGT. The CDR3 contains 15 residues. The CDR3 loop reads CASSDSSGLTGELFF. The CDR3 nucleotides read TGTGCCAGCAGTGACTCTTCAGGGTTAACCGGGGAGCTGTTTTTT.